This TCR beta chain was retrieved from a study of cytomegalovirus exposure and HLA in healthy donors. TCRdb keeps only in-frame clones here, not all; method: immunoSEQ multiplex PCR. In the table there are 90,000 to 150,000 clones, 85% to 90% of which are singletons. Relative to its sample, this clone is medium-sized. The CDR3 covers 12 residues. Per germline, CDR1 SGHNT and CDR2 YYREEE (reference sequence). Trimming shortened V by 2 bases and J by 4 bases, and 7 bases separated the two germline ends. This chain links TRBV5-4 with TRBJ2-7; D gene uncertain. The sequence was collected from a woman between 18 and 30 years old in good health and CMV-seropositive. The sequenced sample consisted of PBMCs. In nucleotides, the CDR3 is TGTGCCAGCAGCTTTTGGCAATACGAGCAGTACTTC. As protein: CASSFWQYEQYF.